A selection of T cell receptor beta chains follows, all from one sample in a study of blood T cell repertoires in COVID-19. Data came from immunoSEQ multiplex PCR; TCRdb stores just in-frame clones and leaves some out. This table has around 300,000 clones, 90% appearing once. Sequences were obtained from peripheral blood. All receptors derive from a woman aged 25 to 45 with COVID-19, enrolled during active disease. Each CDR3 is given with its conserved first and last residue. D genes are given only for firm matches. A clone size is listed for some rows: how often the clone was seen (once, few, many), or a class if it is expanded.

few,15,TRBV7-2,TRBJ1-6,TRBD1,TGTGCCAGCAACACAGGGGGCTCCTATAATTCACCCCTCCACTTT,CASNTGGSYNSPLHF
.,15,TRBV4-3,TRBJ2-7,.,TGCGCCAGCAGCCAAGATAATAGCGGCTCCTACGAGCAGTACTTC,CASSQDNSGSYEQYF
.,15,TRBV9,TRBJ2-7,TRBD2,TGTGCCAGCAGCGTCACCGGGACTAGCGGGAGCGAGCAGTACTTC,CASSVTGTSGSEQYF
.,17,TRBV6-1,TRBJ1-5,.,TGTGCCAGCAGTGCCAGATGGGACTTACCCGAGGGGCAGCCCCAGCATTTT,CASSARWDLPEGQPQHF
once,14,TRBV29-1,TRBJ1-5,.,TGCAGCGTTGGGGGAGGGCAGGGCGATCAGCCCCAGCATTTT,CSVGGGQGDQPQHF
.,13,TRBV4-3,TRBJ1-2,.,TGCGCCAGCAGCCAAGCAGGACATTATGGCTACACCTTC,CASSQAGHYGYTF
.,13,TRBV19,TRBJ1-5,TRBD1,TGTGCCACTGGACAGGGTCGCGAACAGCCCCAGCATTTT,CATGQGREQPQHF
.,19,TRBV5-7,TRBJ2-3,.,TGTGCCAGCAGCTTGGAGCTTAGGGAGCCGCTACCTAGCACAGATACGCAGTATTTT,CASSLELREPLPSTDTQYF
.,17,TRBV1,TRBJ2-3,.,TGCACCAGCCGAGAGCGGGAGGGGAGGGTTGGCACAGATACGCAGTATTTT,CTSREREGRVGTDTQYF
.,13,TRBV29-1,TRBJ1-3,.,TGCAGCGTTGGGAGCGGTTTTGGAAACACCATATATTTT,CSVGSGFGNTIYF
.,14,TRBV5-6,TRBJ2-1,TRBD1,TGTGCCAGCAGCCCAGGGGGCTCCTACAATGAGCAGTTCTTC,CASSPGGSYNEQFF
.,14,TRBV24-1,TRBJ1-3,.,TGTGCCACCAGTGGAGAGGAACCTGGAAACACCATATATTTT,CATSGEEPGNTIYF
.,13,TRBV7-3,TRBJ1-1,.,TGTGCCAGCAGTCTGGACAGAAACACTGAAGCTTTCTTT,CASSLDRNTEAFF
.,14,TRBV5-4,TRBJ1-3,.,TGTGCCAGCAGCTTGGGTAACTCTGGAAACACCATATATTTT,CASSLGNSGNTIYF
.,17,TRBV30,TRBJ2-2,TRBD2,TGTGCCTGGAGTCTTGCGGGCCTAGCGGCGAACACCGGGGAGCTGTTTTTT,CAWSLAGLAANTGELFF
.,15,TRBV4-1,TRBJ1-1,.,TGCGCCAGCAGCCAATCTAATGTGGGGGGCACTGAAGCTTTCTTT,CASSQSNVGGTEAFF
.,15,TRBV7-2,TRBJ1-1,.,TGTGCCAGCAGCTCTAGGGGACAAATGAACACTGAAGCTTTCTTT,CASSSRGQMNTEAFF
.,14,TRBV5-1,TRBJ2-2,.,TGCGCCAGCAGCTTGAAAGCGGGTCAGGGGGAGCTGTTTTTT,CASSLKAGQGELFF
.,16,TRBV6-2/TRBV6-3,TRBJ2-2,TRBD2,TGTGCCAGCACTAACTCGGGGGGTAGCTTGACCGGGGAGCTGTTTTTT,CASTNSGGSLTGELFF
.,15,TRBV6-6,TRBJ1-2,.,TGTGCCAGCAGTTACTCGGTTTTTGGAGACTATGGCTACACCTTC,CASSYSVFGDYGYTF
.,16,TRBV7-3,TRBJ2-5,.,TGTGCCAGCAGCGCAGCTACCGGGTCTCCCCAAGAGACCCAGTACTTC,CASSAATGSPQETQYF
.,14,TRBV13,TRBJ1-3,.,TGTGCCAGCAGCCCAAGTCTGGAGGGAAACACCATATATTTT,CASSPSLEGNTIYF
.,13,TRBV2,TRBJ1-1,.,TGTGCCAGCAGTGAAGAGAGGGACACTGAAGCTTTCTTT,CASSEERDTEAFF
once,16,TRBV11-3,TRBJ2-2,TRBD2,TGTGCCAGCAGCGAACGGTTAGCGGGAAACACCGGGGAGCTGTTTTTT,CASSERLAGNTGELFF
.,10,TRBV30,TRBJ1-1,.,TGTGCCTGGGCCCGGGACATTGCTTTCTTT,CAWARDIAFF
.,17,TRBV2,TRBJ2-7,TRBD2,TGTGCCAGCAGTGGACCGGGAAGCGGGAGGCCTTACTACGAGCAGTACTTC,CASSGPGSGRPYYEQYF
.,14,TRBV5-4,TRBJ2-7,.,TGTGCCAGCAGCTTCCGGGACAACTCCTACGAGCAGTACTTC,CASSFRDNSYEQYF
.,15,TRBV14,TRBJ2-7,.,TGTGCCAGCAGCCAAGAGGAGGCCTTACCCTACGAGCAGTACTTC,CASSQEEALPYEQYF
.,14,TRBV27,TRBJ2-7,TRBD1,TGTGCCAGCAGTGCCGGACAGGGGGGGTACGAGCAGTACTTC,CASSAGQGGYEQYF